This TCR beta chain was recorded in a study of blood T cells in healthy people across ages. This CDR3 is built from 13 residues. The V gene lost 2 bases and the J gene lost 4 bases, with 8 bases spanning the gap. Germline V gene data show CDR1 as MNHEY and CDR2 as SMNVEV (reference sequence). Only a few counts were recorded for this clonotype. Its antigen is unknown. Study results and limitations: Observed TCR beta diversity per million T cells went down as age went up. This fall followed a roughly linear course with age.

Sample-barcoded 5' priming and a J-beta primer mix drove a second PCR of roughly 7 to 11 cycles. In TCRdb, the 5' RACE reads were re-called with MiXCR into one record per CDR3 protein. The sample lists roughly 1.5 million distinct CDR3 sequences; about 42% were seen once. Sequencing used blood. This TCR was sampled from a woman younger than 35 in good health. The chain carries TRBV27 and TRBJ2-5, with D uncertain. The CDR3 nucleotides are TGTGCCAGCAGTTTAGTAGGCCCAGAGACCCAGTACTTC. Residues: CASSLVGPETQYF.